The rows below give T cell receptor beta chains drawn from one sample of a study of cytomegalovirus exposure and HLA in healthy donors. Sequenced by immunoSEQ multiplex PCR; TCRdb stores in-frame clones only, minus some. In total, the table holds 87,000 or so clones. The sequencing sample was made of PBMCs. The source is a man in his fifties in good health and CMV-seropositive. Each CDR3 is given with its conserved first and last residue. D genes are given only for firm matches.

>TRBJ2-3|TRBV29-1|NA
CSAIPGADTQYF
TGCAGCGCCATCCCAGGGGCAGATACGCAGTATTTT
>TRBJ1-5|TRBV2|NA
CASSEDSSNQPQHF
TGTGCCAGCAGTGAGGACAGTTCCAATCAGCCCCAGCATTTT
>TRBJ1-1|TRBV5-1|NA
CASSALNTEAFF
TGCGCCAGCAGCGCACTTAACACTGAAGCTTTCTTT
>TRBJ2-1|TRBV7-9|TRBD2
CASSLRGSSYNEQFF
TGTGCCAGCAGCTTACGCGGGAGCTCCTACAATGAGCAGTTCTTC
>TRBJ2-7|TRBV11-1|TRBD1
CASSFDRGASYEQYF
TGTGCCAGCAGCTTTGACAGGGGAGCGTCCTACGAGCAGTACTTC
>TRBJ1-6|TRBV13|NA
CASSLSPRDNSPLHF
TGTGCCAGCAGCTTATCCCCCAGGGATAATTCACCCCTCCACTTT
>TRBJ2-1|TRBV9|NA
CASSPTVLRNEQFF
TGTGCCAGCAGCCCGACAGTCCTCCGGAATGAGCAGTTCTTC
>TRBJ1-1|TRBV6-5|TRBD1
CASSKGQGSTEAFF
TGTGCCAGCAGTAAAGGACAGGGGAGCACTGAAGCTTTCTTT
>TRBJ1-2|TRBV5-4|TRBD1
CASSQGATFYGYTF
TGTGCCAGCAGTCAGGGGGCCACGTTCTATGGCTACACCTTC
>TRBJ1-1|TRBV7-2|NA
CASSLGSARTEAFF
TGTGCCAGCAGCTTAGGCTCTGCCAGGACTGAAGCTTTCTTT
>TRBJ2-1|TRBV9|TRBD2
CASSVDSGTYNEQFF
TGTGCCAGCAGCGTAGATAGCGGGACTTACAATGAGCAGTTCTTC
>TRBJ1-5|TRBV6-5|NA
CASSYESNQPQHF
TGTGCCAGCAGTTACGAGAGCAATCAGCCCCAGCATTTT
>TRBJ2-1|TRBV11-2|NA
CASSLGAHNEQFF
TGTGCCAGCAGCTTAGGGGCCCACAATGAGCAGTTCTTC
>TRBJ1-2|TRBV6-5|NA
CASSYSTVGIYGYTF
TGTGCCAGCAGTTACTCGACAGTGGGGATCTATGGCTACACCTTC
>TRBJ1-1|TRBV27|NA
CASSLFPGLNTEAFF
TGTGCCAGCAGTTTATTTCCAGGGCTGAACACTGAAGCTTTCTTT
>TRBJ2-1|TRBV5-1|TRBD2
CASSSIPPARAGGREQFF
TGCGCCAGCAGCTCGATTCCCCCCGCCCGGGCGGGAGGGAGGGAGCAGTTCTTC
>TRBJ1-1|TRBV5-6|NA
CASNLYGGTAFF
TGTGCCAGCAACTTGTACGGGGGAACGGCTTTCTTT
>TRBJ1-2|TRBV6-6|NA
CASSRQRTNYGYTF
TGTGCCAGCAGCCGACAGAGGACTAACTATGGCTACACCTTC
>TRBJ2-3|TRBV29-1|TRBD2
CSVSAGPWDTQYF
TGCAGCGTGTCAGCGGGACCATGGGATACGCAGTATTTT
>TRBJ1-2|TRBV6-5|NA
CASSPLSSYGYTF
TGTGCCAGCAGTCCCCTTTCCTCGTATGGCTACACCTTC
>TRBJ2-1|TRBV7-2|TRBD2
CASSLVRAGVNEQFF
TGTGCCAGCAGCTTAGTGAGGGCGGGAGTCAATGAGCAGTTCTTC
>TRBJ2-3|TRBV30|TRBD2
CACNQRERDTQYF
TGTGCCTGTAACCAGCGGGAGAGAGATACGCAGTATTTT
>TRBJ2-3|TRBV18|TRBD2
CASSPRASGNTDTQYF
TGTGCCAGCTCACCACGGGCTAGCGGGAACACAGATACGCAGTATTTT
>TRBJ1-6|TRBV9|NA
CASSASRVDSPLHF
TGTGCCAGCAGCGCCTCCAGGGTGGATTCACCCCTCCACTTT
>TRBJ2-3|TRBV7-2|TRBD2
CASSLAWEGPRTDTQYF
TGTGCCAGCAGCTTAGCGTGGGAGGGCCCGCGCACAGATACGCAGTATTTT
>TRBJ1-2|TRBV18|NA
CASSQQDYGYTF
TGTGCCAGCTCACAACAGGATTACGGCTACACCTTC
>TRBJ2-2|TRBV6-5|TRBD2
CASSYSAGGGTGELFF
TGTGCCAGCAGTTACAGTGCGGGAGGAGGCACCGGGGAGCTGTTTTTT
>TRBJ2-4|TRBV30|NA
CAWSVTDKNIQYF
TGTGCCTGGAGTGTTACAGATAAAAACATTCAGTACTTC
>TRBJ2-1|TRBV19|NA
CASSLQRINNEQFF
TGTGCCAGTAGCCTCCAGCGGATTAACAATGAGCAGTTCTTC
>TRBJ1-2|TRBV4-1|NA
CASSKPGQGDYGYTF
TGCGCCAGCAGTAAACCGGGACAAGGGGATTATGGCTACACCTTC
>TRBJ1-1|TRBV28|NA
CASSLSRLTEAFF
TGTGCCAGCAGTTTGAGCCGACTGACTGAAGCTTTCTTT
>TRBJ1-2|TRBV4-1|NA
CASSQAGTNYGYTF
TGCGCCAGCAGCCAAGCGGGGACTAACTATGGCTACACCTTC
>TRBJ2-1|TRBV5-1|NA
CASEDYNEQFF
TGCGCCAGCGAGGACTACAATGAGCAGTTCTTC
>TRBJ2-7|TRBV7-8|NA
CASSLNRRVWGDEQYF
TGTGCCAGCAGCTTAAACAGGAGGGTCTGGGGAGACGAGCAGTACTTC
>TRBJ1-4|TRBV30|NA
CAWAVTLGKLFF
TGTGCCTGGGCCGTGACATTAGGAAAACTGTTTTTT
>TRBJ1-2|TRBV15|TRBD1
CATSGTGIYGYTF
TGTGCCACCAGCGGGACAGGGATATATGGCTACACCTTC
>TRBJ1-1|TRBV6-1|NA
CASSEAMGGLRMNTEAFF
TGTGCCAGCAGTGAAGCGATGGGAGGGCTGAGGATGAACACTGAAGCTTTCTTT
>TRBJ2-1|TRBV18|NA
CASSPPQRVPRRRSADNEQFF
TGTGCCAGCTCACCACCCCAGCGGGTCCCCCGCAGAAGATCTGCCGACAATGAGCAGTTCTTC
>TRBJ1-1|TRBV6-5|NA
CASSYSAGMNTEAFF
TGTGCCAGCAGTTACTCGGCGGGCATGAACACTGAAGCTTTCTTT
>TRBJ1-2|TRBV28|TRBD1
CASTPGQGYYGYTF
TGTGCCAGCACCCCGGGACAGGGATACTATGGCTACACCTTC
>TRBJ2-2|TRBV11-3|TRBD2
CASSPEREGVTNTGELFF
TGTGCCAGCAGCCCTGAGCGGGAGGGCGTTACGAACACCGGGGAGCTGTTTTTT
>TRBJ1-2|TRBV6-5|NA
CASSYQTDLGYTF
TGTGCCAGCAGTTATCAGACAGATTTAGGCTACACCTTC
>TRBJ1-2|TRBV6-5|NA
CASSFQITGNYGYTF
TGTGCCAGCAGTTTCCAGATTACAGGGAACTATGGCTACACCTTC
>TRBJ2-6|TRBV5-1|TRBD1
CASSSGTGGQAGANVLTF
TGCGCCAGCAGCTCGGGGACAGGAGGGCAAGCTGGGGCCAACGTCCTGACTTTC
>TRBJ1-5|TRBV28|TRBD1
CASSLSAGTDQPQHF
TGTGCCAGCAGTTTATCGGCAGGGACAGATCAGCCCCAGCATTTT
>TRBJ1-1|TRBV11-3|NA
CASSDNPRVTEAFF
TGTGCCAGCAGCGATAACCCCAGGGTGACTGAAGCTTTCTTT
>TRBJ1-4|TRBV4-1|TRBD1
CASSQDDGRGRKLFF
TGCGCCAGCAGCCAAGACGACGGCAGGGGGCGAAAACTGTTTTTT
>TRBJ1-1|TRBV5-1|NA
CASSPGSTTGLAFF
TGCGCCAGCAGCCCCGGGTCGACAACGGGGTTGGCTTTCTTT
>TRBJ2-4|TRBV29-1|NA
CSVTLGLGNVQYF
TGCAGCGTTACCTTAGGACTCGGGAACGTTCAGTACTTC
>TRBJ2-1|TRBV5-5|NA
CASSSSPTGGDNEQFF
TGTGCCAGCAGCTCAAGTCCGACAGGTGGAGACAATGAGCAGTTCTTC
>TRBJ2-5|TRBV15|TRBD1
CATSSRQGWETQYF
TGTGCCACCAGCAGTCGACAGGGATGGGAGACCCAGTACTTC
>TRBJ2-2|TRBV7-2|NA
CASSLDLYRELFF
TGTGCCAGCAGCTTAGATTTGTATAGGGAGCTGTTTTTT
>TRBJ1-5|TRBV7-2|NA
CASSLSGRTRGQPQHF
TGTGCCAGCAGCTTATCAGGACGGACCAGAGGGCAGCCCCAGCATTTT